The clone carrying this T cell receptor beta chain occurred many times. The sample belongs to a study of T cells in Graves' hyperthyroidism and ophthalmopathy. Amplified TCR beta CDR3 regions derived from RNA transcripts. The TCR CDR3 first-round RT-PCR relied on the HTBI primer set. One entry per CDR3 protein results from TCRdb running MiXCR on the multiplex PCR reads. The sample has roughly 660,000 distinct CDR3 sequences, 15% to 20% seen once; the top ten hold 15% to 18%. The CDR3 length is 14 residues. Between the trimmed V and J ends, which lost 2 bases and 6 bases, there was a span of 11 bases. Per germline, CDR1 MNHNS and CDR2 SASEGT.

This TCR came from a man aged 50 or older with Graves' hyperthyroidism. The chain recombines TRBV6-1 with TRBJ1-5, with D possibly matching TRBD1 (5 bases). Sequencing was carried out using blood. CDR3 region: CASSEPRVGQPQHF. Written as DNA, the CDR3 is TGTGCCAGCAGTGAACCCAGGGTCGGTCAGCCCCAGCATTTT.